A single sample is the source of the 5 T cell receptor beta chains below, sequenced in a study of T cell repertoires in cytomegalovirus infection. From the reads, TCRdb called clonotypes with MiXCR, one entry per CDR3 protein. The profile covers a few hundred thousand distinct CDR3 sequences, with around a tenth appearing a single time and about 3.9% taken by the ten largest. Specimen: PBMCs. The receptors stem from a human donor in good health (CMV status not recorded). Some clones in this sample may be carry-over from other donors' samples.

This clonotype came up many times. V and J are TRBV12-3 or TRBV12-4 and TRBJ1-5; possible D gene TRBD1, 5 bases. V lost 6 bases, J lost 4 bases, and 7 bases lay in between. This CDR3 region has 12 residues. This chain's CDR3 is CASRRQNQPQHF. In DNA, the CDR3 is TGTGCCAGCAGGAGACAGAATCAGCCCCAGCATTTT.

The chain links TRBV20-1 to TRBJ1-6, with 8 bases lining up with TRBD1. J was trimmed by 16 bases and V by 5 bases; bases with no gene match: 13. The germline V gene has CDR1 DFQATT and CDR2 SNEGSKA (reference sequence). The CDR3 totals 13 residues. CDR3 amino acids: CSAFNDRGMALHF. CDR3 DNA: TGCAGTGCTTTCAACGACAGGGGAATGGCGCTCCACTTT.

There are a few counts of this clonotype. The J gene is TRBJ2-7, the V gene TRBV6-2 or TRBV6-3; 7 positions agree with TRBD1. The CDR3 is 14 residues long. Losses at the gene ends were 6 bases for V and 6 bases for J; bases not matched to a gene: 11. Germline loops: CDR1 MNHEY, CDR2 SVGEGT. The CDR3 DNA is TGTGCCAGCAGCCTAGACAGGGTTTCATCCGAGCAGTACTTC. It specifies CASSLDRVSSEQYF.

This rearrangement joins TRBV20-1 to TRBJ2-5, with D perhaps given as TRBD1 or TRBD2 (5 bases each). Trimming took 6 bases from V and 1 from J, leaving 9 bases between them. The length of the CDR3 is 12 residues. CDR1 is DFQATT and CDR2 is SNEGSKA in the germline V gene (reference sequence). The CDR3 loop is CSAERGQETQYF. CDR3 nucleotide sequence: TGCAGTGCAGAGAGGGGCCAAGAGACCCAGTACTTC.

The chain joins TRBV7-9 to TRBJ1-2; D is unresolved. The ends were cut back, 1 base at V and 8 bases at J, with 14 bases in the middle. The CDR3 consists of 14 residues. Germline V gives CDR1 SEHNR, CDR2 FQNEAQ (reference sequence). The CDR3 spells CASSLVSGKGGYTF. For the CDR3, the DNA is TGTGCCAGCAGCTTAGTTTCGGGGAAGGGCGGCTACACCTTC.